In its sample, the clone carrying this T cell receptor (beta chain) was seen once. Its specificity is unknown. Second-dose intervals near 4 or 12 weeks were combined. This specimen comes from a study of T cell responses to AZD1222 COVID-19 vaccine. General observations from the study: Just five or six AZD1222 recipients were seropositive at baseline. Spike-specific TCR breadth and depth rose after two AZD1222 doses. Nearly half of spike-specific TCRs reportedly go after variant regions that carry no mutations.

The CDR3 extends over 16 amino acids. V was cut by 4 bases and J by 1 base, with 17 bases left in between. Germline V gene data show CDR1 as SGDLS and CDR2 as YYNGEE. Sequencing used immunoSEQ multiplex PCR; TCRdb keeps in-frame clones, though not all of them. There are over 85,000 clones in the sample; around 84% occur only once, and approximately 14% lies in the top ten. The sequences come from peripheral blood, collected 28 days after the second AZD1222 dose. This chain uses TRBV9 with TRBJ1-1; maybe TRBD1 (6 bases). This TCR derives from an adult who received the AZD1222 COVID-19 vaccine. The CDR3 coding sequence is TGTGCCAGCAGCCACAGGGCGGGGCAGCAGAACACTGAAGCTTTCTTT. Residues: CASSHRAGQQNTEAFF.